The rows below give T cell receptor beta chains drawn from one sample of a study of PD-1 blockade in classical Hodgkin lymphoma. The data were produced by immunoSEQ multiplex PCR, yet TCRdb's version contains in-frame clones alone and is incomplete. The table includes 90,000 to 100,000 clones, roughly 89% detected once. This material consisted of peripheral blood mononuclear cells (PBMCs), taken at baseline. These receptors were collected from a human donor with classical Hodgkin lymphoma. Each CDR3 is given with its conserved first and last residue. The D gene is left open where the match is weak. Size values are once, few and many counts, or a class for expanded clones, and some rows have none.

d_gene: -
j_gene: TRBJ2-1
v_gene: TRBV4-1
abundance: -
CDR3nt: TGCGCCAGCAGGGTGGGGGCTCGCGGGAGACTGGATGAGCAGTTCTTC
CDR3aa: CASRVGARGRLDEQFF

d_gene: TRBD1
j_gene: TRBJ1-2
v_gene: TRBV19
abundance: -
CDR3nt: TGTGCCACTCGGACAGGGGACACCTTC
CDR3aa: CATRTGDTF

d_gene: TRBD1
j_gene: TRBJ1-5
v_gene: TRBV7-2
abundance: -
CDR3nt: TGTGCCAGCAGCCCCGGGACAGGCGTTAGTAGCAATCAGCCCCAGCATTTT
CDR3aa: CASSPGTGVSSNQPQHF

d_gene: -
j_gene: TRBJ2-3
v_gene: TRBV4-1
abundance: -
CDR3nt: TGCGCCAGCAGCCAAGATGCGCTAGCAGATACGCAGTATTTT
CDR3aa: CASSQDALADTQYF

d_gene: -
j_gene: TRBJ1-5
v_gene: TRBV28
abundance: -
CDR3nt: TGTGCCAGCAGTTTGAACCCCCCGGGAAGACGGCCCCAGCATTTT
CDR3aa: CASSLNPPGRRPQHF

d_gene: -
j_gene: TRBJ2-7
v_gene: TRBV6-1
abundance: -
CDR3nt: TGTGCCAGCAGTGAAGCCGTTTCGGGACACTACGAGCAGTACTTC
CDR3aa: CASSEAVSGHYEQYF

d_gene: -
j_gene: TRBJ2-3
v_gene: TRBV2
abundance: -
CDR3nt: TGTGCCAGCAGGCCCGGATCGTTAGGCGACACAGATACGCAGTATTTT
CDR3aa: CASRPGSLGDTDTQYF

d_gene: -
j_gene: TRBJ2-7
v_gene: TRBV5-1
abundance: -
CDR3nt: TGCGCCAGCAGCTTGAGGGGTTCCGAGCAGTACTTC
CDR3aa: CASSLRGSEQYF

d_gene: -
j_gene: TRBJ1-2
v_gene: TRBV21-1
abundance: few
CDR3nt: TGTGCCAGGGGGGACAAAGCCGCCCGGAACTATGGCTACACCTTC
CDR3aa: CARGDKAARNYGYTF

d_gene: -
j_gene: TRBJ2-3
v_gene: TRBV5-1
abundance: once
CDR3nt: TGCGCCAGCAGTGTGCAAGCTGACACTAGCACAGATACGCAGTATTTT
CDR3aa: CASSVQADTSTDTQYF

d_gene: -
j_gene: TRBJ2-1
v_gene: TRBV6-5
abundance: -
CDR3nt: TGTGCCAGCAGTCCCTCCCCCAATGAGCAGTTCTTC
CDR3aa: CASSPSPNEQFF

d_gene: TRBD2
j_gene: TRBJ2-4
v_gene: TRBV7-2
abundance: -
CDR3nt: TGTGCCAGCAGCTTAGTGGGGACTAGCGGGTTTGACATTCAGTACTTC
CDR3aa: CASSLVGTSGFDIQYF

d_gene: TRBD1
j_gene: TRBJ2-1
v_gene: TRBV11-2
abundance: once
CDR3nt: TGTGCCAGCAGCTTAGGTGGGACAGCATACAATGAGCAGTTCTTC
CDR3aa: CASSLGGTAYNEQFF

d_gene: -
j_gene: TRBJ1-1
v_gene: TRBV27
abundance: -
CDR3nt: TGTGCCAGCCGAGAGCAGGGGCGTGACACTGAAGCTTTCTTT
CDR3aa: CASREQGRDTEAFF

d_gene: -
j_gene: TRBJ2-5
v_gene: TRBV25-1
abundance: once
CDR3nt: TGTGCCAGCAGTGAAACCCAAGAGACCCAGTACTTC
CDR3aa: CASSETQETQYF

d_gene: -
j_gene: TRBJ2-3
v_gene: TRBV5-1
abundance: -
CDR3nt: TGCGCCAGCAGCGGACTCACAGATACGCAGTATTTT
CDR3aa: CASSGLTDTQYF

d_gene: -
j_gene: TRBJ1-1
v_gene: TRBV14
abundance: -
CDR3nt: TGTGCCAGCAGCCCTTTAGGGACGGCGAACACTGAAGCTTTCTTT
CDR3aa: CASSPLGTANTEAFF

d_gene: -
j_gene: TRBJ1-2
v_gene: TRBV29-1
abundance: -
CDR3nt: TGCAGCGTATTGGACAGAGCCTCTAACTATGGCTACACCTTC
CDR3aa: CSVLDRASNYGYTF

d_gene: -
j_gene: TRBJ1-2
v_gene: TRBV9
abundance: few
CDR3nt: TGTGCCAGCAGCGTTCAAGGGATATACGGTGGCTACACCTTC
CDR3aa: CASSVQGIYGGYTF

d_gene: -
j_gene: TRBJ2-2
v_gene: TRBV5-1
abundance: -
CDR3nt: TGCGCCAGCAGCTTGGAGGGGGGTGAGGCCGGGGAGCTGTTTTTT
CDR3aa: CASSLEGGEAGELFF